This T cell receptor beta chain appears in the sequencing data of a study of vaccination effects on CD4 cells after COVID-19. Repertoires were generated with immunoSEQ multiplex PCR, while TCRdb's copy carries only in-frame clones and drops some. The table records about 69,000 clones, 76% of them present only once. Sequencing was preceded by expansion of antigen-specific CD4+ T cells with viral peptide pools in the ViraFEST assay. CD4+ T cells were isolated after 10 days of culture. Two doses of BNT162b2 or mRNA-1273 vaccine were administered to participants. V was clipped by 4 bases and J by 7 bases, with 11 bases between them. The CDR3 totals 13 residues. In regard to this clone: Its antigen is unknown.

This sequence joins TRBV12-3 or TRBV12-4 and TRBJ2-4; a possible D gene is TRBD2 (6 bases). The source material was CD4+ T cells from PBMCs cultured with HCoV-OC43 spike peptides, sampled after COVID-19 vaccination. Subset given: HCoV-OC43 spike overlapping peptide pool stimulation. The source of this sequence is a human donor who received a COVID-19 vaccine. The CDR3 here is CASSSTGGNIQYF. DNA of the CDR3: TGTGCCAGCAGTTCCACTGGGGGGAACATTCAGTACTTC.